The 24 T cell receptor beta chains below come from one sample, sequenced in a study of shared clonotypes between healthy human individuals. The protocol was immunoSEQ multiplex PCR, while the TCRdb copy is restricted to in-frame clones and leaves out a portion. The sample carries about 1 million clones, under 80% recorded once. Material: memory CD4+ T cells sorted from blood. Subset defined: CD45RA-negative fraction. These receptors all stem from a man in his late teens or twenties in good health.

This clone was observed a handful of times. The chain combines TRBV25-1 with TRBJ2-3; D gene unclear. The CDR3 is 15 amino acids. V lost 4 bases and J lost 0, with 11 bases in between. Per germline, CDR1 MGHDK and CDR2 SYGVNS. CDR3 DNA sequence: TGTGCCAGCAGTGGGGTATCACCTAGCACAGATACGCAGTATTTT. It yields the protein CASSGVSPSTDTQYF.

J is TRBJ1-1 and V is TRBV27, with no clear D. This CDR3 region has 16 residues. Per germline, CDR1 MNHEY and CDR2 SMNVEV (reference sequence). With 3 bases removed from V and 0 bases from J, the gap between germline ends came to 14 bases. In DNA, the CDR3 is TGTGCCAGCAGTTTTCTCGCGCAGCGGGTGAACACTGAAGCTTTCTTT. Its protein is CASSFLAQRVNTEAFF.

The chain carries TRBV5-1 and TRBJ2-4, with D possibly matching TRBD2 (6 bases). The germline gives CDR1 SGHRS, CDR2 YFSETQ. V was pared by 2 bases and J by 0 bases, with 12 bases between. CDR3 length equals 16 residues. DNA of the CDR3: TGCGCCAGCAGCTTTGGAGGGACCTTAGCCAAAAACATTCAGTACTTC. Amino acids: CASSFGGTLAKNIQYF.

With respect to this clone: The sample has other DNA sequences that encode this CDR3 too. CDR3 amino acids: CASSLVGQGSSPLHF. The CDR3 DNA is TGCGCCAGCAGCTTGGTCGGCCAGGGTAGCTCACCCCTCCACTTT. The V gene is TRBV5-1, the J gene TRBJ1-6, with D perhaps TRBD1 (5 bases). Germline loops: CDR1 SGHRS, CDR2 YFSETQ. V lost 0 bases and J lost 10, with 14 bases in between. The CDR3 length is 15 residues.

The chain uses TRBV5-1 and TRBJ1-3, with D possibly being TRBD1 (5 bases). CDR3 length equals 15 residues. Trimming left V 5 bases short and J 0 bases short, with 12 bases between. The germline V gene encodes CDR1 SGHRS and CDR2 YFSETQ. CDR3 DNA: TGCGCCAGCAGACTGACAGTTAACTCTGGAAACACCATATATTTT. Translated: CASRLTVNSGNTIYF.

This chain links TRBV6-5 with TRBJ2-7, with 10 bases aligning to TRBD1. This CDR3 has 14 amino acids. J lost 10 bases, V lost 3 bases, and 9 bases had no gene match. Germline V gene sequence: CDR1 MNHEY, CDR2 SVGAGI. The CDR3 nucleotides are TGTGCCAGCAGTTATCAGCGGGACAGGGGACGCCAGTACTTC. Amino acids: CASSYQRDRGRQYF.

This rearrangement joins TRBV1 to TRBJ2-3; the table's D call, TRBD1, has no DNA check behind it. TRBV1 is assigned pseudogene status. This CDR3 spans 16 amino acids. Here the CDR3 DNA reads TGCACCAGCAGCCATTCCGGACAGGGCAGGGCAGATACGCAGTATTTT. Encoded protein: CTSSHSGQGRADTQYF.

The chain couples TRBV19 to TRBJ1-1, with D uncertain. The V gene's germline CDR1 is LNHDA and CDR2 SQIVND (reference sequence). The length of the CDR3 is 13 residues. V shed 7 bases and J shed 1 base, with 10 bases lying between them. CDR3 sequence: CASTYGRNTEAFF. CDR3 coding DNA: TGTGCCAGTACCTACGGGAGGAACACTGAAGCTTTCTTT.

The rearrangement uses TRBV11-3 and TRBJ2-5; 14 positions agree with TRBD2. The germline V gene has CDR1 SGHNT and CDR2 YENEEA. The CDR3 is made up of 17 amino acids. Germline trimming cut 6 bases from V and 3 bases from J; bases unmatched to any gene: 9. CDR3 sequence (DNA): TGTGCCAGCAGTTTTAGGGGGGGACTAGCGGGAGAAGAGACCCAGTACTTC. It yields the protein CASSFRGGLAGEETQYF.

This clone has only a few counts. The chain combines TRBV25-1 with TRBJ1-6; D not certain. The CDR3 loop spans 13 amino acids. Trimming left V 4 bases short and J 10 bases short, with 11 bases between. Germline CDR1 reads MGHDK; CDR2 reads SYGVNS. In DNA form, the CDR3 reads TGTGCCAGCAGTGCTCGGAGGGAATCACCCCTCCACTTT. Protein sequence: CASSARRESPLHF. The whole variable domain, filled in from reference TRBV25-1 and TRBJ1-6, reads EADIYQTPRYLVIGTGKKITLECSQTMGHDKMYWYQQDPGMELHLIHYSYGVNSTEKGDLSSESTVSRIRTEHFPLTLESARPSHTSQYLCASSARRESPLHFGNGTRLTVT.

This sequence joins TRBV7-2 and TRBJ1-1, with a possible D match to TRBD1 (5 bases). V shed 3 bases and J shed 6 bases, with 14 bases lying between them. In germline, CDR1 is SGHTA, CDR2 FQGNSA. CDR3 length: 14 residues. This CDR3 reads CASSFPRVGAEAFF. In nucleotides, the CDR3 is TGTGCCAGCAGCTTTCCACGGGTAGGGGCTGAAGCTTTCTTT.

The J gene is TRBJ1-1, the V gene TRBV2, with 8 nucleotides matching TRBD1. This CDR3 is 15 amino acids long. The junction had 19 bases not matched to a gene; V was cut back by 6 bases and J by 13 bases. Per germline, CDR1 SNHLY and CDR2 FYNNEI. CDR3 residues: CASSANEQGVPLNFF. CDR3 coding DNA: TGTGCCAGCAGCGCAAACGAACAGGGGGTACCCTTAAATTTCTTT. Looking up the rest from reference TRBV2 and TRBJ1-1 gives the full variable domain: EPEVTQTPSHQVTQMGQEVILRCVPISNHLYFYWYRQILGQKVEFLVSFYNNEISEKSEIFDDQFSVERPDGSNFTLKIRSTKLEDSAMYFCASSANEQGVPLNFFGQGTRLTVV.

The chain links TRBV19 to TRBJ2-7; D is perhaps TRBD1 (5 bases). The end of the DNA fits TRBJ2-1 better, so the J call may be wrong. Germline CDR1 reads LNHDA; CDR2 reads SQIVND (reference sequence). The CDR3 spans 15 residues. The CDR3 sequence: CASSIEGATYNEQFF. Written as DNA, the CDR3 is TGTGCCAGTAGTATAGAAGGGGCAACCTACAATGAGCAGTTCTTC.

The J gene is TRBJ1-2, the V gene TRBV18; a weak D match, TRBD1 (5 bases). This CDR3 comprises 15 residues. V lost 2 bases to trimming and J lost 8 bases, with 18 bases between them. The V gene's germline CDR1 is KGHSH and CDR2 LQKENI. The CDR3 DNA is TGTGCCAGCTCACCAGGGACCGCCGGTGACTCGGGCTACACCTTC. Amino acids: CASSPGTAGDSGYTF.

The genes are TRBV5-4 and TRBJ2-7; 10 positions match TRBD1. The V gene end was trimmed by 4 bases and the J gene end by 2 bases; junction bases not matched to a gene: 6. The germline gives CDR1 SGHNT, CDR2 YYREEE (reference sequence). The CDR3 runs to 15 residues. The CDR3 is CASSPSGTGAYEQYF. In DNA, the CDR3 is TGTGCCAGCAGCCCGAGTGGGACAGGGGCCTACGAGCAGTACTTC.

This clone was recorded once. The CDR3 reads CASSVSLPRETQYF. In nucleotides, the CDR3 is TGTGCCAGCTCTGTGTCTCTTCCCCGGGAGACCCAGTACTTC. The chain carries TRBV6-5 and TRBJ2-5; D is undetermined. The V end was cut by 8 bases, the J end by 5 bases, with 18 bases between. Germline values: CDR1 MNHEY, CDR2 SVGAGI. The CDR3 sequence is 14 residues long.

This chain uses TRBV5-1 with TRBJ1-4; 7 bases fit TRBD1. The CDR3 spans 15 residues. Germline values: CDR1 SGHRS, CDR2 YFSETQ. Trimming removed 4 bases from V and 15 bases from J; junction bases left unmatched: 18. The CDR3 bases are TGCGCCAGCAGCCCGAGACAGGGTTCCCACGAAAAGGTGTTTTTT. This encodes CASSPRQGSHEKVFF.

In its sample, this clone was seen once. The same CDR3 is also encoded by other DNA sequences in this sample. The chain couples TRBV7-9 to TRBJ2-1; a weak D match, TRBD1 (6 bases). V gave up 0 bases and J gave up 6 bases, with 6 bases separating them. The CDR3 runs 13 residues. Germline V CDR1 and CDR2: SEHNR, FQNEAQ (reference sequence). The chain's CDR3 is CASSLAGANEQFF. In nucleotides, the CDR3 is TGTGCCAGCAGCTTAGCGGGGGCCAATGAGCAGTTCTTC.

The chain uses TRBV5-1 and TRBJ2-2, with TRBD2 as a possible D gene (6 bases). Germline loops: CDR1 SGHRS, CDR2 YFSETQ. Trimming removed 4 bases at V and 7 bases at J, with 14 bases between. The CDR3 sequence is 14 residues long. The CDR3 nucleotides are TGCGCCAGCAGCACGGAGGGGCCCGGCGGGGAGCTGTTTTTT. Protein product: CASSTEGPGGELFF.

This clone has a count of ten or more. The chain uses TRBV28 and TRBJ2-3; TRBD2 might be the D (6 bases). Germline values: CDR1 MDHEN, CDR2 SYDVKM. The V gene lost 5 bases and the J gene lost 1 base, with 19 bases spanning the gap. This CDR3 is built from 17 residues. CDR3 region: CASSPSRGGEGTDTQYF. The CDR3 DNA follows: TGTGCCAGCAGTCCCTCCCGTGGAGGGGAGGGCACAGATACGCAGTATTTT. The variable domain in full, completed from reference TRBV28 and TRBJ2-3, reads DVKVTQSSRYLVKRTGEKVFLECVQDMDHENMFWYRQDPGLGLRLIYFSYDVKMKEKGDIPEGYSVSREKKERFSLILESASTNQTSMYLCASSPSRGGEGTDTQYFGPGTRLTVL.

V gene TRBV7-3 combines with J gene TRBJ2-3, with TRBD2 matching 9 bases. V dropped 5 bases and J dropped 4; count of bases not matched to a gene: 10. Germline values: CDR1 SGHTA, CDR2 FQGTGA. The length of the CDR3 is 16 residues. Here the CDR3 reads CASSPVGGGAPDTQYF. Written as DNA, the CDR3 is TGTGCCAGCAGCCCCGTGGGCGGGGGGGCTCCAGATACGCAGTATTTT.

A few counts support this clone. This CDR3 is also generated by other DNA sequences in the sample. The chain is built from TRBV7-2 and TRBJ2-5, with 8 bases fitting TRBD1. CDR1 and CDR2 from the germline V gene are SGHTA and FQGNSA. The CDR3 has 14 amino acids. V dropped 5 bases and J dropped 1; count of bases not matched to a gene: 3. In DNA form, the CDR3 reads TGTGCCAGCAGCCTAGACAGGGGCCAAGAGACCCAGTACTTC. Translated: CASSLDRGQETQYF.

The sample holds a few counts of this clone. The chain uses TRBV5-6 and TRBJ2-3, with 8 bases matching TRBD2. CDR3 length: 16 residues. CDR1 and CDR2 (germline): SGHDT, YYEEEE. The V and J ends lost 4 bases and 8 bases, in that order; junction bases with no gene match: 15. DNA for the CDR3: TGTGCCAGCAGCCTACAGATTAGCGGGGCCGGGGGTACGCAGTATTTT. This gives the protein CASSLQISGAGGTQYF.

A note on this clone: The germline gene is not matched at one end of the junction; a read error may be the cause. The chain employs TRBV30 and TRBJ1-1; D not certain. This CDR3 has 12 residues. The germline gives CDR1 GTSNPN, CDR2 SVGIG (reference sequence). The CDR3 nucleotides are TGTGCCTGGAGTCGGACGAACTCTGAAGCTTTCTTT. It translates to CAWSRTNSEAFF.